Listed here are 24 T cell receptor beta chains from one sample, sequenced in a study of T-cell memory formation after mild COVID-19. TCRdb itself ran the 5' RACE reads through MiXCR, one entry per CDR3 protein. Of more than 250,000 distinct CDR3 sequences in the sample, around 15% were seen once. The specimen sequenced was PBMCs or a T cell subset sorted from them (not recorded which). The receptors come from a man in his late teens or twenties who had mild COVID-19 (a few samples of this study predate the infection). Cell type and time point are not known.

The chain carries TRBV3-1 and TRBJ1-2, with TRBD1 matching 7 bases. This CDR3 is 15 amino acids long. V dropped 4 bases and J dropped 4; count of bases not matched to a gene: 9. Germline V gene lookup returns CDR1 LGHDT and CDR2 YNNKEL (reference sequence). CDR3 nucleotides: TGTGCCAGCAGCCTCGGGACAGCTGGGGCCTATGGCTACACCTTC. The encoded protein is CASSLGTAGAYGYTF.

This rearrangement joins TRBV6-5 to TRBJ1-2; D possibly corresponds to TRBD1 (5 bases). Per the germline V gene, CDR1 is MNHEY and CDR2 is SVGAGI. The length of the CDR3 is 15 residues. V lost 6 bases and J lost 4, with 18 bases in between. The CDR3 nucleotides are TGTGCCAGCAGCTACCGGGGGGGGTCCGGCTATGGCTACACCTTC. Translation gives CASSYRGGSGYGYTF.

V usage is TRBV5-6 and J usage is TRBJ1-2; D ambiguous. V was pared by 0 bases and J by 4 bases, with 13 bases between. This CDR3 spans 15 amino acids. Germline lookup yields CDR1 SGHDT and CDR2 YYEEEE. This CDR3 is CASSLGLAGLYGYTF. The CDR3 bases are TGTGCCAGCAGCTTGGGTTTGGCAGGTCTCTATGGCTACACCTTC.

The chain joins TRBV7-9 to TRBJ2-7, with TRBD2 matching over 9 bases. V lost 2 bases and J lost 4; bases outside the gene matches: 6. CDR1 is SEHNR and CDR2 is FQNEAQ in the germline V gene (reference sequence). The CDR3 covers 15 residues. The DNA for the CDR3 is TGTGCCAGCAGCTTAAAGGCGGGGGGGCCGTACGAGCAGTACTTC. Residues: CASSLKAGGPYEQYF.

This clonotype was recorded a few times. The V call is TRBV5-1, the J call TRBJ1-1; the match to TRBD1 covers 8 bases. CDR1 is SGHRS, CDR2 YFSETQ, per germline. The V segment lost 9 bases and the J segment 4 bases; nucleotides outside the gene matches: 8. The CDR3 runs to 13 residues. DNA for the CDR3: TGCGCCACCGCAGGGGGCGCGGGCACTGAAGCTTTCTTT. It is translated as CATAGGAGTEAFF.

The gene calls are TRBV4-3 and TRBJ2-1; D ambiguous. Germline CDR1 reads LGHNA; CDR2 reads YSLEER. The CDR3 has 13 amino acids. V shed 4 bases and J shed 7 bases, with 11 bases lying between them. The CDR3 DNA reads as TGCGCCAGCAGCCGGATCCCGGTAAATGAGCAGTTCTTC. This codes for CASSRIPVNEQFF.

This sequence joins TRBV27 and TRBJ2-2; the D is unclear. This CDR3 has 16 residues. Between the trimmed V and J ends, which lost 2 bases and 1 base, there was a span of 11 bases. The germline V gene has CDR1 MNHEY and CDR2 SMNVEV (reference sequence). The CDR3 DNA reads TGTGCCAGCAGTTTAACTCCGGCAGGGAACACCGGGGAGCTGTTTTTT. Its protein product is CASSLTPAGNTGELFF.

This clonotype turned up a few times. CDR3 in amino acids: CASSLDRGSAETQYF. The CDR3, as DNA: TGTGCCAGCAGTTTGGACAGGGGATCAGCGGAGACCCAGTACTTC. The chain combines TRBV12-3 or TRBV12-4 with TRBJ2-5, with 9 bases that match TRBD1. CDR3 length equals 15 residues. The junction had 7 bases not matched to a gene; V was cut back by 3 bases and J by 5 bases.

The chain recombines TRBV6-2 or TRBV6-3 with TRBJ1-1, with D unresolved. The CDR3 has 12 residues. Trimming took 4 bases from V and 4 from J, leaving 7 bases between them. Per germline, CDR1 MNHEY and CDR2 SVGEGT. CDR3 amino acids: CASSLKLTEAFF. The CDR3 coding sequence is TGTGCCAGCAGTTTGAAGCTCACTGAAGCTTTCTTT.

The chain uses TRBV20-1 and TRBJ1-1; D is perhaps TRBD1 (5 bases). The V gene's germline CDR1 is DFQATT and CDR2 SNEGSKA (reference sequence). CDR3 length: 15 amino acids. V was trimmed by 3 bases and J by 4 bases, leaving 18 bases between them. The CDR3 sequence is CSARGSRESGTEAFF. CDR3 sequence (DNA): TGCAGTGCTAGGGGGTCCAGGGAATCGGGCACTGAAGCTTTCTTT.

This clonotype occurred a few times. The chain is built from TRBV7-9 and TRBJ2-5; D remains unclear. Trimming cost V 1 base and J 2 bases, with 11 bases left between them. CDR3 length equals 15 residues. In germline, CDR1 is SEHNR, CDR2 FQNEAQ (reference sequence). This chain's CDR3 is CASSLVIEVQETQYF. Written as DNA, the CDR3 is TGTGCCAGCAGCTTAGTTATCGAGGTACAAGAGACCCAGTACTTC.

This clonotype turned up a few times. J is TRBJ2-5 and V is TRBV27; D possibly corresponds to TRBD1 (5 bases). The CDR3 contains 14 residues. The V gene's germline CDR1 is MNHEY and CDR2 SMNVEV (reference sequence). The germline V and J ends were trimmed by 5 bases and 5 bases, with 15 bases remaining between them. The CDR3 sequence: CASSPGQLGETQYF. The CDR3 region has the DNA TGTGCCAGCAGTCCTGGACAACTGGGGGAGACCCAGTACTTC.

At least ten counts were recorded for this clonotype. This sequence joins TRBV7-2 and TRBJ1-2; D not certain. V lost 8 bases and J 5 bases, leaving 21 bases between the germline ends. The CDR3 consists of 15 residues. CDR1 and CDR2 (germline): SGHTA, FQGNSA. CDR3 sequence reads: CASCPSPAGGYGYTF. CDR3 nucleotide sequence: TGTGCCAGCTGCCCCTCGCCGGCAGGCGGATATGGCTACACCTTC.

The V gene is TRBV5-1, the J gene TRBJ2-7; the match to TRBD2 covers 8 bases. The germline CDR1 and CDR2 sequences are SGHRS and YFSETQ. The CDR3 is made up of 15 amino acids. V was clipped by 4 bases and J by 6 bases; unmatched bases: 12. The CDR3 DNA reads as TGCGCCAGCAGCCTTCTGCGCGGGGGGATCGGCGAGCAGTACTTC. Its protein product is CASSLLRGGIGEQYF.

This rearrangement joins TRBV12-3 or TRBV12-4 to TRBJ1-2; 8 bases are shared with TRBD1. V trimming: 6 bases; J trimming: 4 bases; junction bases outside the gene matches: 7. The CDR3 loop spans 14 amino acids. The CDR3 DNA follows: TGTGCCAGCAGCAAGACAGGGGACCCCTATGGCTACACCTTC. This gives the protein CASSKTGDPYGYTF.

This clonotype showed up many times. The rearrangement uses TRBV20-1 and TRBJ2-1; tentative D call: TRBD2 (5 bases). CDR3 length equals 15 residues. V gave up 3 bases and J gave up 9 bases, with 21 bases separating them. The germline V gene has CDR1 DFQATT and CDR2 SNEGSKA (reference sequence). CDR3: CSASELAEKRGEQFF. DNA of the CDR3: TGCAGTGCTAGTGAGCTAGCAGAAAAACGGGGTGAGCAGTTCTTC.

Turning to this clonotype: This is likely a read error, given that the CDR3 carries no conserved phenylalanine or tryptophan at its end. The chain links TRBV14 to TRBJ2-7; tentative D call: TRBD1 (6 bases). The CDR3 runs 14 residues. Trimming removed 1 base from V and 5 bases from J, with 12 bases in between. The germline CDR1 and CDR2 sequences are SGHDN and FVKESK. CDR3 in amino acids: CASSQVSGVHEQYL. The CDR3, as DNA: TGTGCCAGCAGCCAAGTGTCAGGGGTCCACGAGCAGTACTTA.

Of note for this clonotype: With a much larger clone just one base away, this may be a read error. The chain carries TRBV20-1 and TRBJ2-6; D is uncertain. The CDR3 consists of 13 residues. V was pared by 2 bases and J by 0 bases, with 2 bases between. CDR1 is DFQATT, CDR2 SNEGSKA, per germline (reference sequence). The CDR3 loop reads CSARLSGANVLTF. The CDR3 DNA is TGCAGTGCTAGACTCTCTGGGGCCAACGTCCTGACTTTC.

This chain joins TRBV11-2 and TRBJ2-3; a possible D gene is TRBD2 (6 bases). Trimming left V 5 bases short and J 2 bases short, with 14 bases between. CDR1 is SGHAT and CDR2 is FQNNGV in the germline V gene. This CDR3 is built from 15 residues. The DNA for the CDR3 is TGTGCCAGCAGCATACTGCGGGGAACCACAGATACGCAGTATTTT. Translating gives CASSILRGTTDTQYF.

This clonotype was observed a handful of times. V usage is TRBV15 and J usage is TRBJ1-4, with 9 bases identical to TRBD1. The CDR3 extends over 13 amino acids. Germline V CDR1 and CDR2: LNHNV, YYDKDF (reference sequence). Trimming removed 0 bases from V and 17 bases from J; junction bases left unmatched: 7. The CDR3: CATSRDRRTGVFF. CDR3 in DNA: TGTGCCACCAGCAGAGATAGGCGGACAGGGGTTTTTTTT. Combining the CDR3 with reference TRBV15 and TRBJ1-4 gives the whole variable domain DAMVIQNPRYQVTQFGKPVTLSCSQTLNHNVMYWYQQKSSQAPKLLFHYYDKDFNNEADTPDNFQSRRPNTSFCFLDIRSPGLGDTAMYLCATSRDRRTGVFFGSGTQLSVL.

V is TRBV12-3 or TRBV12-4 and J is TRBJ1-6; unclear D gene. With 2 bases removed from V and 6 bases from J, the gap between germline ends came to 8 bases. CDR3 length: 14 residues. The CDR3 DNA follows: TGTGCCAGCAGTTTATCATGGGGTAATTCACCCCTCCACTTT. It encodes CASSLSWGNSPLHF.

This clonotype has more than one count but fewer than ten. At one end the junction does not follow the germline gene, possibly because of a read error. The rearrangement links TRBV7-2 to TRBJ2-7, with D possibly TRBD1 on 6 matching bases. CDR1 is SGHTA and CDR2 is FQGNSA in the germline V gene. The CDR3 covers 13 residues. CDR3 in DNA: TGTGCCAGCAGCTTAGCGTTGGGGGCAGACCAGCCCTTC. Translating it yields CASSLALGADQPF.

The CDR3 reads CSARDRFEAFF. The DNA for the CDR3 is TGCAGTGCTAGGGACAGGTTTGAAGCTTTCTTT. The chain has TRBV20-1 and TRBJ1-1; 7 bases map to TRBD1. This CDR3 is built from 11 residues. The germline V gene encodes CDR1 DFQATT and CDR2 SNEGSKA (reference sequence). J lost 7 bases, V lost 3 bases, and 2 bases had no gene match.

The V call is TRBV5-1, the J call TRBJ1-2, with no clear D. V gave up 4 bases and J gave up 4 bases, with 11 bases separating them. Per germline, CDR1 SGHRS and CDR2 YFSETQ. The CDR3 has 13 residues. The CDR3 coding sequence is TGCGCCAGCAGCAGGGATGTTAGCTATGGCTACACCTTC. This gives the protein CASSRDVSYGYTF.